A single count supports the clone carrying this T cell receptor beta chain. This sample is part of a study of blood T cell repertoires in COVID-19. Study as a whole: COVID-19 samples from acute and convalescent phases originated in the United States, Italy and Spain.

The germline V gene encodes CDR1 MNHEY and CDR2 SVGAGI. V was cut by 8 bases and J by 0 bases, with 13 bases left in between. This CDR3 is built from 14 residues. As handled by the study authors: Researchers report that nucleated cell counts were estimated from reference gene primer amplification. Assay used: immunoSEQ multiplex PCR; TCRdb lists only in-frame clones, some missing. That table gives V, J and clone size, and the DNA gave D and trimming. In the table there are fewer than 350,000 clones, 80% to 85% of which are singletons. The chain couples TRBV6-5 to TRBJ1-1; no clear D. The source of this sequence is a woman in her sixties with active or convalescent COVID-19. Sample: peripheral blood. CDR3 in amino acids: CASALSTLNTEAFF. DNA for the CDR3: TGTGCCAGCGCCCTAAGTACCTTGAACACTGAAGCTTTCTTT.